This TCR beta chain was obtained from a study of blood T cell repertoires in COVID-19. Background on the study: COVID-19 samples collected from the United States, Italy and Spain covered acute and convalescent phases.

The CDR3 is 14 residues long. Trimming took 9 bases from V and 4 from J; bases not matched to a gene: 5. Germline values: CDR1 LNHDA, CDR2 SQIVND (reference sequence). How the authors handled the data: Reference gene primer amplification gave estimated nucleated cell counts. Repertoires were generated with immunoSEQ multiplex PCR, while TCRdb's copy carries only in-frame clones and drops some. V, J and clone size are those of that table, while D and trimming were read from the DNA. Here the sample spans around 160,000 clones, 70% to 90% being singletons. This sequence originates from a woman in her sixties with COVID-19, enrolled during active disease. The chain joins TRBV19 to TRBJ2-7; 14 positions agree with TRBD2. Sequenced sample: peripheral blood. CDR3 DNA sequence: TGTGCCAGCGGACTAGCGGGGGGCGTGTACGAGCAGTACTTC. It codes for CASGLAGGVYEQYF.